There are many counts of the clone carrying this TCR beta chain. Its antigen is not known. In a library made to pick up alpha chains, this beta chain is a stray read with a size that means little. The entry originates in a study of spatial heterogeneity in lung cancer. Whole-study context: First recurrence came after a median of around 400 days, and some of the blood samples were collected at disease recurrence. More beta-chain than alpha-chain sequences were consistently detected. Study-wide results and caveats: Detection of ubiquitous tumor TCRs in blood was higher at resection than follow-up.

The CDR3 runs to 17 residues. Trimming removed 6 bases at V and 6 bases at J, with 23 bases between. Regarding time point: blood taken at disease recurrence. Whole RNA, isolated from tumor, nontumor lung or frozen PBMC, was sequenced without prior sorting. A distinct unique molecular identifier was carried by each TCR cDNA molecule. TCRdb analysed the 5' RACE reads with MiXCR anew, one entry per CDR3 protein. The sample has over 7,500 distinct CDR3 sequences, 3.9% seen once. Source: PBMCs, taken at recurrence. The chain couples TRBV12-3 or TRBV12-4 to TRBJ2-2; tentatively, D is TRBD1 (6 bases). The source of this sequence is a female donor with early-stage non-small cell lung cancer. The CDR3 nucleotides read TGTGCCAGCAGCCGTCCGGGTCAGGGGATCATCGCCGGGGAGCTGTTTTTT. Translation gives CASSRPGQGIIAGELFF.